Listed below are T cell receptor beta chains from one sample, sequenced in a study of blood T cell repertoires in COVID-19. The protocol was immunoSEQ multiplex PCR, while the TCRdb copy is restricted to in-frame clones and leaves out a portion. The data hold approximately 470,000 clones, with 80% to 90% observed a single time. The sample comprised peripheral blood. The receptors shown here come from a human donor in a cohort sampled during active COVID-19. CDR3s include the opening cysteine and the closing phenylalanine or tryptophan. The order of the fields is J gene, clone size, V gene, D gene, CDR3 protein, CDR3 DNA. D genes are given only for firm matches. Some rows have no size entry. The others give once, few or many, or a class for an expanded clone.

j_call: TRBJ2-3
clone_size: .
v_call: TRBV18
d_call: TRBD2
cdr3_aa: CASSPVLAGGDTQYF
cdr3_nt: TGTGCCAGCTCACCAGTTCTAGCGGGAGGAGATACGCAGTATTTT

j_call: TRBJ2-7
clone_size: .
v_call: TRBV30
d_call: TRBD2
cdr3_aa: CAWRGGTSSYEQYF
cdr3_nt: TGTGCCTGGAGGGGGGGGACTAGTTCCTACGAGCAGTACTTC

j_call: TRBJ2-1
clone_size: .
v_call: TRBV29-1
d_call: TRBD2
cdr3_aa: CSALNGRSYNEQFF
cdr3_nt: TGCAGCGCCTTAAACGGGAGGTCCTACAATGAGCAGTTCTTC

j_call: TRBJ2-1
clone_size: .
v_call: TRBV24-1
d_call: TRBD2
cdr3_aa: CATSDRTSARPANEQFF
cdr3_nt: TGTGCCACCAGTGATCGGACTAGCGCTCGGCCCGCCAATGAGCAGTTCTTC

j_call: TRBJ2-4
clone_size: .
v_call: TRBV6-1
d_call: .
cdr3_aa: CASSEGRLLGAPAKNIQYF
cdr3_nt: TGTGCCAGCAGTGAAGGGAGGCTGCTGGGGGCGCCGGCCAAAAACATTCAGTACTTC

j_call: TRBJ2-5
clone_size: few
v_call: TRBV28
d_call: .
cdr3_aa: CASSLLTLGETQYF
cdr3_nt: TGTGCCAGCAGTTTGTTGACTCTCGGGGAGACCCAGTACTTC

j_call: TRBJ2-1
clone_size: .
v_call: TRBV29-1
d_call: .
cdr3_aa: CSASSLANEQFF
cdr3_nt: TGCAGCGCATCCTCCCTAGCCAATGAGCAGTTCTTC

j_call: TRBJ1-4
clone_size: .
v_call: TRBV6-5
d_call: TRBD1
cdr3_aa: CASSPQGVAEKLFF
cdr3_nt: TGTGCCAGCAGTCCTCAGGGGGTTGCGGAAAAACTGTTTTTT

j_call: TRBJ2-6
clone_size: .
v_call: TRBV11-3
d_call: .
cdr3_aa: CASSPGAGANVLTF
cdr3_nt: TGTGCCAGCAGCCCAGGGGCCGGGGCCAACGTCCTGACTTTC

j_call: TRBJ2-1
clone_size: few
v_call: TRBV29-1
d_call: .
cdr3_aa: CSVIAMGGNEQFF
cdr3_nt: TGCAGCGTTATCGCTATGGGGGGCAATGAGCAGTTCTTC

j_call: TRBJ1-5
clone_size: .
v_call: TRBV11-2
d_call: TRBD1
cdr3_aa: CASSRTTGGRNQPQHF
cdr3_nt: TGTGCCAGCAGCCGAACGACAGGGGGCCGGAATCAGCCCCAGCATTTT

j_call: TRBJ2-7
clone_size: .
v_call: TRBV29-1
d_call: TRBD2
cdr3_aa: CSVGGSLYEQYF
cdr3_nt: TGCAGCGTTGGCGGGAGTCTCTACGAGCAGTACTTC

j_call: TRBJ2-7
clone_size: .
v_call: TRBV30
d_call: TRBD2
cdr3_aa: CAWRDFGGRAAYEQYF
cdr3_nt: TGTGCCTGGCGCGACTTTGGCGGGAGGGCGGCCTACGAGCAGTACTTC

j_call: TRBJ2-5
clone_size: .
v_call: TRBV24-1
d_call: .
cdr3_aa: CATGRSDQETQYF
cdr3_nt: TGTGCCACCGGTCGGTCCGACCAAGAGACCCAGTACTTC

j_call: TRBJ1-1
clone_size: once
v_call: TRBV30
d_call: .
cdr3_aa: CAWESGVVTEAFF
cdr3_nt: TGTGCCTGGGAGTCGGGGGTTGTCACTGAAGCTTTCTTT